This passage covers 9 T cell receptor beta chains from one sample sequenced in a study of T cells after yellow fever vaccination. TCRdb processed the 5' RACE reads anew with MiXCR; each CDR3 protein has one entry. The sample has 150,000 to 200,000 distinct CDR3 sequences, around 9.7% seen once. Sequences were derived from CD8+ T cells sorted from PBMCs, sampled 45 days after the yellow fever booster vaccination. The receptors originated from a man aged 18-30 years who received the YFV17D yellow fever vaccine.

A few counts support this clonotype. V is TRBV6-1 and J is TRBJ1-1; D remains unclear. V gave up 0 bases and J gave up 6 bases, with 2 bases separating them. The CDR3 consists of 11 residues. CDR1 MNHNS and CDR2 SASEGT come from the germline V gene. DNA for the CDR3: TGTGCCAGCAGTGAAGCGGCTGAAGCTTTCTTT. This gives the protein CASSEAAEAFF.

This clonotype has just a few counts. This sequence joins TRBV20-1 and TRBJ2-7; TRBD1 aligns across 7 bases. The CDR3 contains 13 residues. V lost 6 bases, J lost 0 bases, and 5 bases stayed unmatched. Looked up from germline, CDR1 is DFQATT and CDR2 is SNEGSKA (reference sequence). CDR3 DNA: TGCAGTGCGACGGGACAGCACTCCTACGAGCAGTACTTC. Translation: CSATGQHSYEQYF.

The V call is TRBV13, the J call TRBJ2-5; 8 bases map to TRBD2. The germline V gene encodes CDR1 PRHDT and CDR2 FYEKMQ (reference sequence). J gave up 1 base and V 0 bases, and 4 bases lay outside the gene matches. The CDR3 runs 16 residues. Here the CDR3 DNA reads TGTGCCAGCAGCTTAGGGGGTAGCGGGGTCCAAGAGACCCAGTACTTC. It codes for CASSLGGSGVQETQYF.

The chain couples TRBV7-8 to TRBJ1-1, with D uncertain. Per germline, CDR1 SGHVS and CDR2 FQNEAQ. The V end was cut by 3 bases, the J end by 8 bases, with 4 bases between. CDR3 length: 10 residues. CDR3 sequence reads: CASSFEEAFF. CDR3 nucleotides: TGTGCCAGCAGCTTCGAAGAAGCTTTCTTT. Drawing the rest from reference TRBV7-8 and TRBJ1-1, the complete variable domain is GAGVSQSPRYKVAKRGQDVALRCDPISGHVSLFWYQQALGQGPEFLTYFQNEAQLDKSGLPSDRFFAERPEGSVSTLKIQRTQQEDSAVYLCASSFEEAFFGQGTRLTVV.

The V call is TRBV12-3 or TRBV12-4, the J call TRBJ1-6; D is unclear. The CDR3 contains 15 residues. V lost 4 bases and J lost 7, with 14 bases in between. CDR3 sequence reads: CASSSSSQENSPLHF. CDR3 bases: TGTGCCAGCAGTTCAAGTTCCCAGGAAAATTCACCCCTCCACTTT.

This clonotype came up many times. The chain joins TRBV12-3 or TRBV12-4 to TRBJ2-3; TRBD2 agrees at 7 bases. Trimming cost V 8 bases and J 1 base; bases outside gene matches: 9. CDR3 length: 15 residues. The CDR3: CASSLGGGRTDTQYF. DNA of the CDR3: TGTGCCAGCTCCTTGGGGGGGGGACGCACAGATACGCAGTATTTT.

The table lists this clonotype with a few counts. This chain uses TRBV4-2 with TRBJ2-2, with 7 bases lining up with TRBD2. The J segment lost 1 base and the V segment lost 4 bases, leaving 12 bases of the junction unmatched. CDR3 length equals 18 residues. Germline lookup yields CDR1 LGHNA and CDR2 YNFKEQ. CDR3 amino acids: CASSRRGERGMNTGELFF. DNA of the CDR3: TGTGCCAGCAGCCGGAGGGGTGAGCGGGGTATGAACACCGGGGAGCTGTTTTTT.

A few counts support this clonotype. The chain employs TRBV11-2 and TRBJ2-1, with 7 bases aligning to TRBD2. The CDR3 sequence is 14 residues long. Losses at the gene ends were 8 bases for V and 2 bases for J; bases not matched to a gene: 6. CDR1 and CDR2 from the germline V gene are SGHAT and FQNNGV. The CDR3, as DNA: TGTGCCAGCCGCCGTGGGGGGGCCTACAATGAGCAGTTCTTC. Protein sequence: CASRRGGAYNEQFF. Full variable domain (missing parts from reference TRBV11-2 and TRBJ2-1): EAGVAQSPRYKIIEKRQSVAFWCNPISGHATLYWYQQILGQGPKLLIQFQNNGVVDDSQLPKDRFSAERLKGVDSTLKIQPAKLEDSAVYLCASRRGGAYNEQFFGPGTRLTVL.

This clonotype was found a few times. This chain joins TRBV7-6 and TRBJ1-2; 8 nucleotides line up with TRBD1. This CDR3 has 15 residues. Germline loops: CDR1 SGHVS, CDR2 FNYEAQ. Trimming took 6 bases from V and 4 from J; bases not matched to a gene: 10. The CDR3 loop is CASSSRQGQVYGYTF. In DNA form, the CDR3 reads TGTGCCAGCAGTTCTCGACAGGGGCAGGTCTATGGCTACACCTTC.